Following are 18 T cell receptor beta chains from one sample sequenced in a study of cytomegalovirus exposure and HLA in healthy donors. The protocol was immunoSEQ multiplex PCR, while the TCRdb copy is restricted to in-frame clones and leaves out a portion. This sample yields about 360,000 clones, of which 80% to 90% are seen a single time; roughly 0.82% belongs to the top ten. Sequences were obtained from PBMCs. Every receptor here comes from a woman aged 18-29 years in good health and CMV-seronegative.

The chain carries TRBV29-1 and TRBJ1-5, with unresolved D. The germline V gene encodes CDR1 SQVTM and CDR2 ANQGSEA. The CDR3 runs 14 residues. V lost 4 bases, J lost 0 bases, and 10 bases lay in between. CDR3 sequence reads: CSVVEQNSNQPQHF. The CDR3 DNA reads TGCAGCGTTGTGGAACAGAATAGCAATCAGCCCCAGCATTTT.

The chain recombines TRBV30 with TRBJ2-2; D perhaps matches TRBD2 (6 bases). Germline CDR1 GTSNPN, CDR2 SVGIG (reference sequence). CDR3 length: 18 amino acids. V was pared by 1 base and J by 4 bases, with 22 bases between. The CDR3 loop reads CAWSAWTSRSGGTGELFF. CDR3 nucleotide sequence: TGTGCCTGGAGTGCCTGGACAAGCCGATCCGGGGGCACCGGGGAGCTGTTTTTT.

The CDR3 nucleotides are TGTGCCACCAGAACAGCGAACACCGGGGAGCTGTTTTTT. Encoded protein: CATRTANTGELFF. The chain combines TRBV15 with TRBJ2-2, with D unclear. Trimming shortened V by 6 bases and J by 0 bases, and 5 bases separated the two germline ends. Per the germline V gene, CDR1 is LNHNV and CDR2 is YYDKDF (reference sequence). This CDR3 spans 13 amino acids.

The chain combines TRBV12-5 with TRBJ2-1; D call uncertain. V was clipped by 0 bases and J by 3 bases, with 12 bases between them. This CDR3 is 16 amino acids long. Looked up from germline, CDR1 is LGHNT and CDR2 is FRNRAP. The CDR3 nucleotides read TGTGCTAGTGGTTTGGTGACGCACGGAGTCTACAATGAGCAGTTCTTC. Its protein is CASGLVTHGVYNEQFF.

The chain joins TRBV6-5 to TRBJ1-1; TRBD1 matches 11 bases. The CDR3 is made up of 16 amino acids. V shed 0 bases and J 5 bases; nucleotides not matched to a gene: 5. CDR1 and CDR2 from the germline V gene are MNHEY and SVGAGI. DNA for the CDR3: TGTGCCAGCAGTTACTCACGGACAGGGGGCTATACTGAAGCTTTCTTT. As protein: CASSYSRTGGYTEAFF.

The chain's CDR3 is CASSKPGQGLYGYTF. CDR3 in DNA: TGCGCCAGCAGCAAACCGGGACAGGGCCTCTATGGCTACACCTTC. This sequence joins TRBV5-1 and TRBJ1-2; 9 bases are shared with TRBD1. J gave up 4 bases and V 4 bases, and 8 bases lay outside the gene matches. Germline CDR1 SGHRS, CDR2 YFSETQ. The CDR3 loop spans 15 amino acids.

The chain links TRBV7-9 to TRBJ1-5; D possibly corresponds to TRBD1 (5 bases). The germline V and J ends were trimmed by 0 bases and 5 bases, with 14 bases remaining between them. The CDR3 sequence is 16 residues long. Germline CDR1 SEHNR, CDR2 FQNEAQ (reference sequence). CDR3 nucleotides: TGTGCCAGCAGCTTAGCTCGGGGGAGAGGGGATCAGCCCCAGCATTTT. Its protein is CASSLARGRGDQPQHF.

The chain recombines TRBV4-1 with TRBJ1-1, with D hard to call. The ends were cut back, 1 base at V and 12 bases at J, with 12 bases in the middle. CDR3 size: 12 residues. Germline assignment: CDR1 MGHRA and CDR2 YSYEKL. Here the CDR3 DNA reads TGCGCCAGCAGCCAAGTCGGGAAAGAAACTTTCTTT. It is translated as CASSQVGKETFF.

The chain joins TRBV6-5 to TRBJ1-2; D not resolved. Germline CDR1 reads MNHEY; CDR2 reads SVGAGI. Trimming took 10 bases from V and 3 from J, leaving 18 bases between them. The CDR3 sequence is 14 residues long. The CDR3 sequence: CATYPRGYHYGYTF. In DNA form, the CDR3 reads TGTGCCACTTACCCGCGGGGATACCACTATGGCTACACCTTC.

Ten or more counts support this clone. The genes are TRBV6-1 and TRBJ2-7; 8 bases map to TRBD1. Trimming cost V 5 bases and J 7 bases; bases outside gene matches: 10. From germline, CDR1 is MNHNS and CDR2 SASEGT. The CDR3 totals 14 residues. The CDR3 reads CASSQTGGWDEQYF. CDR3 nucleotides: TGTGCCAGCAGTCAAACAGGGGGTTGGGATGAGCAGTACTTC.

The rearrangement joins TRBV5-4 to TRBJ2-7; 7 nucleotides agree with TRBD2. Trimming took 0 bases from V and 4 from J; bases not matched to a gene: 10. Germline V gene sequence: CDR1 SGHNT, CDR2 YYREEE (reference sequence). The CDR3 is made up of 16 amino acids. The DNA for the CDR3 is TGTGCCAGCAGCTTGGGGGTCGGGAGGACCTCTTACGAGCAGTACTTC. This codes for CASSLGVGRTSYEQYF.

The V call is TRBV6-4, the J call TRBJ2-3; 9 nucleotides align to TRBD2. The ends lost 0 bases at V and 3 bases at J; junction bases unmatched: 4. CDR3 length: 16 residues. CDR1 and CDR2 from the germline V gene are MRHNA and SNTAGT. CDR3 sequence reads: CASSDSVSGGTDTQYF. Written as DNA, the CDR3 is TGTGCCAGCAGTGACTCGGTCAGCGGGGGGACAGATACGCAGTATTTT.

This sequence joins TRBV4-1 and TRBJ2-7; 11 bases are a match to TRBD1. Germline values: CDR1 MGHRA, CDR2 YSYEKL. The CDR3 contains 14 residues. With V trimmed by 4 bases and J by 2 bases, 1 base remained unmatched. CDR3 region: CASSPDRGPYEQYF. The CDR3 DNA is TGCGCCAGCAGCCCGGACAGGGGGCCCTACGAGCAGTACTTC.

Worth noting for this clone: Additional DNA sequences in this sample encode the identical CDR3. V gene TRBV27 combines with J gene TRBJ2-2; 8 positions agree with TRBD1. V shed 3 bases, J shed 8 bases, and the junction held 5 bases outside the gene matches. The length of the CDR3 is 14 residues. Germline lookup yields CDR1 MNHEY and CDR2 SMNVEV (reference sequence). CDR3 loop: CASSLDRVGGELFF. The DNA of the CDR3 is TGTGCCAGCAGTTTGGACAGGGTTGGAGGGGAGCTGTTTTTT.

V usage is TRBV9 and J usage is TRBJ2-3; TRBD2 agrees at 12 bases. The CDR3 spans 16 residues. V lost 3 bases and J lost 4; bases outside the gene matches: 6. Per germline, CDR1 SGDLS and CDR2 YYNGEE. The CDR3 loop is CASSARLAGEPDTQYF. The CDR3 nucleotides read TGTGCCAGCAGCGCAAGACTAGCGGGGGAGCCAGATACGCAGTATTTT.

The chain combines TRBV28 with TRBJ1-5, with 7 bases fitting TRBD1. V was pared by 6 bases and J by 3 bases, with 5 bases of the junction left unmatched. The CDR3 runs to 14 residues. The germline V gene encodes CDR1 MDHEN and CDR2 SYDVKM. The CDR3 region has the DNA TGTGCCAGCAGCCCCAGGGGGGACAATCAGCCCCAGCATTTT. This translates into CASSPRGDNQPQHF.

This chain joins TRBV9 and TRBJ1-3, with a weak D call TRBD1 (5 bases). Between the trimmed V and J ends, which lost 2 bases and 1 base, there was a span of 10 bases. Per the germline V gene, CDR1 is SGDLS and CDR2 is YYNGEE. The CDR3 extends over 15 amino acids. This CDR3 reads CASSVQGVSGNTIYF. As DNA, the CDR3 is TGTGCCAGCAGCGTTCAAGGGGTTTCTGGAAACACCATATATTTT.

V usage is TRBV4-2 and J usage is TRBJ2-7; perhaps TRBD2 as D (6 bases). Germline CDR1 and CDR2: LGHNA and YNFKEQ. The CDR3 length is 16 residues. The germline V and J ends were trimmed by 0 bases and 3 bases, with 15 bases remaining between them. The CDR3 region is CASSQDGYGRGYEQYF. Here the CDR3 DNA reads TGTGCCAGCAGCCAAGATGGTTACGGGAGAGGCTACGAGCAGTACTTC.